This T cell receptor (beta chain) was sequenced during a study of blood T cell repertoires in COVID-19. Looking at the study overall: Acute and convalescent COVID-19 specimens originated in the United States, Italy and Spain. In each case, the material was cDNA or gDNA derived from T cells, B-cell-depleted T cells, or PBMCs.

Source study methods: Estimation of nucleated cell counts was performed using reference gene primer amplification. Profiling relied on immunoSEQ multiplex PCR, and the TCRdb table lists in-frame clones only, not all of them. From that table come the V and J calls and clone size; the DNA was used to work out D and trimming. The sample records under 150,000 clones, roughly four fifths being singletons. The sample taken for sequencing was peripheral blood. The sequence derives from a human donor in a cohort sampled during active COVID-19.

The CDR3 is CASRTREGSEKLFF. In nucleotides, the CDR3 is TGTGCCAGTAGGACCAGGGAGGGGAGTGAAAAACTGTTTTTT. V and J are TRBV19 and TRBJ1-4; the D gene is possibly TRBD1 (5 bases). Between the trimmed V and J ends, which lost 6 bases and 7 bases, there was a span of 15 bases. CDR1 and CDR2 from the germline V gene are LNHDA and SQIVND (reference sequence). The length of the CDR3 is 14 residues.